This T cell receptor beta chain is drawn from a study of PD-1 blockade in mismatch repair-deficient tumors. TCR sequencing covered a few patients who responded to pembrolizumab. The repertoire was sequenced with immunoSEQ multiplex PCR; TCRdb's copy has only in-frame clones and lacks some. The sample shows about 34,000 clones, 65% to 85% of them seen only once. Sequencing was performed on PBMCs, taken roughly 6 weeks after starting pembrolizumab. The clonotype comes from an adult with mismatch repair-deficient cancer.

In DNA, the CDR3 is TGTGCCAGCAGCCCCTCGGGTAGCGGGATAAAAGAGACCCAGTACTTC. This gives the protein CASSPSGSGIKETQYF. The chain carries TRBV7-2 and TRBJ2-5; TRBD2 matches at 8 bases. Germline CDR1 reads SGHTA; CDR2 reads FQGNSA. The CDR3 spans 16 residues. The trim removed 5 bases at V and 3 bases at J, leaving 11 bases unmatched.